The source of this T cell receptor (beta chain) is a study of early T cells in non-severe SARS-CoV-2 infection. Points on this clonotype: Antigen unknown.

Attachment of unique molecular identifiers was made to individual cDNA molecules. In TCRdb, the 5' RACE reads were re-called with MiXCR into one record per CDR3 protein. The sample yields around 66,000 distinct CDR3 sequences, around 14% seen once. General study findings and limits: The matching step, a VDJdb search, favored anti-spike CD8 responses and missed private and CD4 specificities.

This receptor was taken from an adult who was a healthcare worker with PCR-confirmed SARS-CoV-2 infection or an uninfected control (not recorded which). The sequencing sample was made of whole blood.

The CDR3: CSDDRAFF. CDR3 DNA sequence: TGCAGCGATGACCGGGCTTTCTTT. The V gene is TRBV29-1, the J gene TRBJ1-1; no clear D gene. The CDR3 spans 8 residues. Germline values: CDR1 SQVTM, CDR2 ANQGSEA. Trimming cost V 7 bases and J 11 bases, with 8 bases left between them.